The sequence of this TCR beta chain was determined in a study of blood T cells in healthy people across ages (dated by TCRdb to 2015 to 2017). For the study in its entirety: Template switching captured roughly one uniquely barcoded TCR beta cDNA molecule per two T cells in model experiments. Age-related changes in TCR beta repertoire diversity were measured in the study by deep sequencing normalized with unique cDNA molecular identifiers. The donors were divided into four age groups: young (average approximately 17 years), middle-aged (approximately 39), aged (approximately 62) and long-lived (82). Two additional independent replicas of 1 million unique cDNA reads from the same blood draw were analyzed for two donors (one aged 18 to 30 and one aged 80 or older). To avoid experimental bias, donors of different ages were distributed randomly across sequencing lanes. On the study overall, not on this receptor specifically: As age increased, observed TCR beta diversity per million T cells dropped in a roughly linear way, and a significant reduction was already evident by age 40. Estimates of total diversity based on one million sequenced T cells were regarded as lower bounds and as underestimates. Compared with the aged group, the long-lived group had more naive CD4+ T cells, fewer expanded clones and increased TCR diversity, suggesting age selection. Bulk unsorted PBMC profiling prevented conclusive comparison of naive and antigen-experienced compartments. The percentage of naive T cells measured by flow cytometry correlated strongly with observed TCR beta diversity. The CMV infection status of donors was not known, potentially confounding age-related changes in expanded clonotypes.

Receptor libraries were prepared by 5' RACE. Instrument on record: Illumina HiSeq 2500. The second PCR ran for about 6 to 11 cycles and used a J-beta primer mix along with a sample-barcoded 5' primer. A unique molecular identifier was introduced onto each TCR beta cDNA molecule by a template-switch 5' adaptor carrying 12 random nucleotides. Each sample yielded at least 2.5 million CDR3-containing paired-end reads. All of the RNA was converted into first-strand cDNA using the Mint cDNA synthesis kit, with a TRBC-specific oligonucleotide serving as the primer. After uracil-DNA glycosylase treatment, a first 18-cycle PCR used universal primers M1SS and BC2_uni_R on all cDNA. As for the authors' bioinformatics: For normalization, 1 million high-quality reads were randomly selected from each sample, with every read carrying a distinct molecular identifier. Reads with shared molecular identifiers were discarded instead of being binned into consensus sequences. MiTCR, with a Q25 quality threshold and the strictest error-elimination algorithm, was used for CDR3 identification, clonotype clustering and error correction. A nonparametric unseen species model with Euler transformation was used to estimate lower-bound total TCR beta diversity. The public reads were reprocessed in TCRdb via fastp at Q25 and MiXCR, keeping in-frame beta chains. Rows matching on CDR3 protein sequence are summarized as one entry with the most common DNA and genes. The V and J calls shown here were made by TCRdb, not taken from the authors' results. Across this sample there are about 780,000 distinct CDR3 sequences, with 62% seen only once. About a quarter of the sample lies in the top ten.

As for this clonotype: Its antigen remains unidentified. Base-call qualities are not available, and no considerably larger clone is one nucleotide away.

Counted from cysteine to phenylalanine, this CDR3 has 16 amino acids. Just CDR3 DNA is preserved here, 48 bases in frame from base 1. V is pruned by 5 bases and J by 3 bases, leaving 10 bases of the junction without a gene match. Donors were a few dozen systemically healthy Caucasian individuals from Russia aged 6 to 90 years. Approximately 10 milliliters of peripheral blood were collected from each donor into EDTA-treated Vacutainer tubes. PBMCs were isolated by Ficoll-Paque density-gradient centrifugation, with at least 6.5 million obtained per sample. Trizol reagent was used to extract total RNA from the PBMCs, yielding at least 6 micrograms per sample. Naive CD45RAhigh/CD27high T cell percentages were measured by flow cytometry on a PBMC aliquot from every donor.

What was sequenced was blood. The V and J genes are TRBV12-3 or TRBV12-4 and TRBJ2-1; the central 7 bases match TRBD2. The TCR sequence derives from a man aged 30 to 39 in good health. The DNA reads TGTGCCAGCAGTCCCCCGGGAGGTCTGGGCTACAATGAGCAGTTCTTC. Translated, this is CASSPPGGLGYNEQFF.